The entry below gives a single T cell receptor beta chain sequence along with its context. Its antigen is currently unknown. Generated by immunoSEQ multiplex PCR, the TCRdb table keeps only in-frame clones and is missing some. Of about 350,000 clones in the sample, roughly 90% are singletons; the top ten hold around 10%. This CDR3 has 14 amino acids. Germline CDR1 is SEHNR and CDR2 is FQNEAQ (reference sequence). Trimming left V 2 bases short and J 11 bases short, with 17 bases between. Treatment defined: roughly 20 received Ad26.COV2.S at low or high dose, single or two shots; several received placebo; per-sample allocation not given. Collection of the samples took place on day 63 after the first injection of vaccine or placebo. The sample came from a Boston adult aged 18-55 years. The sample is drawn from a study of Ad26.COV2.S vaccination and SARS-CoV-2 variants. Study details: Ad26.COV2.S was injected intramuscularly once or twice, 56 days apart. Study conclusions and caveats: Vaccine and placebo recipients had comparable breadth of non-spike TCRs. Analyses that measured TCR breadth and depth may have underestimated total T cell responses.

The chain is built from TRBV7-9 and TRBJ2-3; D unclear. The clonotype originates from a person between 18 and 65 years old who received the Ad26.COV2.S COVID-19 vaccine or a placebo. The sample consisted of peripheral blood, taken in a trial of Ad26.COV2.S vaccine versus placebo. CDR3: CASSLSGSSRKQYF. The CDR3, as DNA: TGTGCCAGCAGCTTATCAGGAAGTTCTAGAAAGCAGTATTTT.